This T cell receptor beta chain derives from a study of T cell responses to AZD1222 COVID-19 vaccine. Study results and limitations: Regions 160-218 and 743-854 dominated among vaccine-associated CD4 TCRs spanning spike. Mostly white British, mostly female donors; authors suggested clonal diversity may be underestimated. Regions left unmutated in variants are reportedly the target of nearly half of spike-specific TCRs.

CDR1 and CDR2 (germline): KGHSH, LQKENI. Trimming shortened V by 1 base and J by 2 bases, and 4 bases separated the two germline ends. There are 13 residues in the CDR3. Here immunoSEQ multiplex PCR was the method, and the copy in TCRdb shows in-frame clones only, minus some. Of 120,000 or so clones in the sample, 70% to 90% are singletons; the top ten hold around 1.6%. Points on this clone: Its antigen is currently unknown.

The sequencing here drew on peripheral blood, taken on day 0 of AZD1222 vaccination. The chain uses TRBV18 and TRBJ2-3; D gene ambiguous. The source is an adult in good health. CDR3 amino acids: CASSPRTTDTQYF. The DNA for the CDR3 is TGTGCCAGCTCACCACGAACCACAGATACGCAGTATTTT.